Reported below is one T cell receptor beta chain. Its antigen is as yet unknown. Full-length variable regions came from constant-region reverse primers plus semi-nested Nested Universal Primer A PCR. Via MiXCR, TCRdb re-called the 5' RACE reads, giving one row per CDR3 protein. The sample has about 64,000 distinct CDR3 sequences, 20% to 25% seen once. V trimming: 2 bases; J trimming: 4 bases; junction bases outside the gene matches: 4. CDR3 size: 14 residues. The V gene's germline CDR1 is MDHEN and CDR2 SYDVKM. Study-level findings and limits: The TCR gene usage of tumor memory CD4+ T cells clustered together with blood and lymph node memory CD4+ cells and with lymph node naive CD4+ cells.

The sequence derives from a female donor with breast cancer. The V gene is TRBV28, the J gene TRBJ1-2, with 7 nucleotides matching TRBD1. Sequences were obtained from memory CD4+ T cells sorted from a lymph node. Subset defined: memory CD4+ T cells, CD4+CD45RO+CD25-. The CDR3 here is CASSLEGAGYGYTF. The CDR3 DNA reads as TGTGCCAGCAGTTTAGAGGGGGCGGGCTATGGCTACACCTTC.